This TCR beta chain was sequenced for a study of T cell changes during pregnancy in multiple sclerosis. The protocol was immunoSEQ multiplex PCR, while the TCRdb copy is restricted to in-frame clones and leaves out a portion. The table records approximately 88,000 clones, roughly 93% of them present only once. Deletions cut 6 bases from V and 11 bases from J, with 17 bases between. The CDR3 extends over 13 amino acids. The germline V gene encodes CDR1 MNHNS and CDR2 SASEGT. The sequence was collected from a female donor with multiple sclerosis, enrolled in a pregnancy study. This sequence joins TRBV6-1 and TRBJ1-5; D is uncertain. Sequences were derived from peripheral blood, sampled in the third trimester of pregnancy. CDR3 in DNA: TGTGCCAGCAGCGGACTCTGGTCGATATCCCAGCATTTT. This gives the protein CASSGLWSISQHF.